Below are 16 T cell receptor beta chains sequenced from a single sample in a study of early T cells in non-severe SARS-CoV-2 infection. TCRdb ran MiXCR on the 5' RACE reads and lists one entry per CDR3 protein. The sample consists of 75,000 to 100,000 distinct CDR3 sequences, about 15% of them appearing once. The sequenced material came from whole blood. Receptors were obtained from an adult who was a healthcare worker with PCR-confirmed SARS-CoV-2 infection or an uninfected control (not recorded which).

This clonotype was counted many times. The chain links TRBV12-3 or TRBV12-4 to TRBJ1-4; maybe TRBD1 (5 bases). V was cut by 8 bases and J by 5 bases, with 12 bases left in between. This CDR3 has 13 amino acids. The CDR3 loop is CASSSRVNEKLFF. The CDR3 nucleotides read TGTGCCAGCTCTTCCAGGGTAAATGAAAAACTGTTTTTT.

As concerns this clonotype: One end of the junction does not line up with germline, which may come from a read error. This chain joins TRBV5-6 and TRBJ1-1; D is ambiguous. Germline loops: CDR1 SGHDT, CDR2 YYEEEE. The CDR3 spans 14 residues. CDR3 amino acids: CVSSLEGGRAEAFF. In DNA form, the CDR3 reads TGTGTCAGCAGCCTTGAAGGAGGTCGGGCTGAAGCTTTCTTT.

This clonotype was picked up one time. This sequence joins TRBV13 and TRBJ2-1; D is perhaps TRBD2 (5 bases). CDR3 length: 17 residues. Germline CDR1 is PRHDT and CDR2 is FYEKMQ (reference sequence). V was pared by 2 bases and J by 8 bases, with 22 bases between. The CDR3 loop is CASSLIGRTRVGYEQFF. The CDR3 DNA is TGTGCCAGCAGCTTAATAGGCCGGACGAGGGTGGGCTATGAGCAGTTCTTC.

The chain couples TRBV7-6 to TRBJ2-7, with 9 bases lining up with TRBD2. After removal of 1 base from V and 5 bases from J, the junction contained 3 bases not matched to a gene. Germline V gene data show CDR1 as SGHVS and CDR2 as FNYEAQ. CDR3 length: 14 residues. Here the CDR3 reads CASSLGSSGNEQYF. The CDR3, as DNA: TGTGCCAGCAGCTTAGGGTCTAGCGGGAACGAGCAGTACTTC.

This sequence joins TRBV29-1 and TRBJ2-1, with 11 bases lining up with TRBD1. This CDR3 has 14 amino acids. The germline CDR1 and CDR2 sequences are SQVTM and ANQGSEA. The V gene end was trimmed by 4 bases and the J gene end by 9 bases; junction bases not matched to a gene: 8. The CDR3 region is CSVGTGGTSGEQFF. The DNA of the CDR3 is TGCAGCGTTGGGACAGGGGGCACGTCGGGTGAGCAGTTCTTC.

V and J are TRBV7-8 and TRBJ1-5; D might be TRBD1 (6 bases). Germline V lookup: CDR1 SGHVS, CDR2 FQNEAQ. Trimming stripped 4 bases from V and 2 bases from J, with 15 bases between. The CDR3 has 16 amino acids. This CDR3 is CASSSQQGLGNQPQHF. CDR3 DNA sequence: TGTGCCAGCAGCTCGCAACAGGGTCTGGGCAATCAGCCCCAGCATTTT.

This chain joins TRBV28 and TRBJ2-7; 8 nucleotides align to TRBD2. Losses at the gene ends were 6 bases for V and 7 bases for J; bases not matched to a gene: 11. Germline CDR1 reads MDHEN; CDR2 reads SYDVKM. The CDR3 extends over 14 amino acids. The CDR3 bases are TGTGCCAGCAGCCGTTTGGGACTAGATAGAGAGCAGTACTTC. Translation: CASSRLGLDREQYF.

The chain combines TRBV29-1 with TRBJ2-1; 15 positions agree with TRBD2. This CDR3 has 13 residues. The ends lost 7 bases at V and 10 bases at J; junction bases unmatched: 5. CDR1 is SQVTM and CDR2 is ANQGSEA in the germline V gene. The CDR3 nucleotides read TGCAGCGGAGGACTAGCGGGAGGGAACGAGCAGTTCTTC. Amino acid sequence: CSGGLAGGNEQFF.

This chain links TRBV10-2 with TRBJ1-6, with unresolved D. Per the germline V gene, CDR1 is WSHSY and CDR2 is SAAADI. The CDR3 extends over 15 amino acids. The V gene lost 2 bases and the J gene lost 9 bases, with 14 bases spanning the gap. The CDR3, as DNA: TGCGCCAGCAGTGAGAGAGACCCTCGGGTTTCACCCCTCCACTTT. It translates to CASSERDPRVSPLHF.

This clonotype was detected many times. The V call is TRBV2, the J call TRBJ2-2; the D is unclear. V was trimmed by 6 bases and J by 2 bases, leaving 10 bases between them. Germline CDR1 and CDR2: SNHLY and FYNNEI. The CDR3 is 14 amino acids. CDR3 sequence (DNA): TGTGCCAGCAGCCTCGCCAGTAACACCGGGGAGCTGTTTTTT. This codes for CASSLASNTGELFF.

The chain links TRBV11-2 to TRBJ2-1; D is ambiguous. CDR1 is SGHAT, CDR2 FQNNGV, per germline. V shed 1 base and J shed 8 bases, with 15 bases lying between them. This CDR3 contains 15 residues. The CDR3 sequence: CASSLGRQNAHEQFF. In DNA, the CDR3 is TGTGCCAGCAGCTTAGGGCGCCAAAACGCACATGAGCAGTTCTTC.

The V call is TRBV30, the J call TRBJ2-3; D ambiguous. V was pared by 4 bases and J by 6 bases, with 11 bases between. In germline, CDR1 is GTSNPN, CDR2 SVGIG (reference sequence). CDR3 length: 12 residues. CDR3 amino acids: CAWTRRADTQYF. DNA of the CDR3: TGTGCCTGGACTAGACGCGCGGATACGCAGTATTTT.

The rearrangement links TRBV2 to TRBJ2-3; D is unresolved. V was clipped by 7 bases and J by 5 bases, with 19 bases between them. CDR1 is SNHLY and CDR2 is FYNNEI in the germline V gene. The CDR3 has 15 residues. In DNA form, the CDR3 reads TGTGCCAGCATTAACGACGGGCTCATAGGAGATACGCAGTATTTT. It codes for CASINDGLIGDTQYF.

This clonotype has only a few counts. This chain joins TRBV3-1 and TRBJ2-7, with 7 bases matching TRBD2. Germline trimming cut 1 base from V and 3 bases from J; bases unmatched to any gene: 3. The CDR3 has 14 residues. CDR1 is LGHDT and CDR2 is YNNKEL in the germline V gene (reference sequence). The DNA of the CDR3 is TGTGCCAGCAGCCAAGTCCCTAGCGGCTACGAGCAGTACTTC. Residues: CASSQVPSGYEQYF.

This chain joins TRBV7-6 and TRBJ2-7, with TRBD1 matching 12 bases. V dropped 2 bases and J dropped 7; count of bases not matched to a gene: 3. Germline-derived CDR1 and CDR2 are SGHVS and FNYEAQ. CDR3 length: 14 amino acids. DNA of the CDR3: TGTGCCAGCAGCTTATGGGACAGGGGGCAGGAGCAGTACTTC. Protein: CASSLWDRGQEQYF. Full variable domain (rest looked up from reference TRBV7-6 and TRBJ2-7): GAGVSQSPRYKVTKRGQDVALRCDPISGHVSLYWYRQALGQGPEFLTYFNYEAQQDKSGLPNDRFSAERPEGSISTLTIQRTEQRDSAMYRCASSLWDRGQEQYFGPGTRLTVT.

This clonotype was observed at least ten times. The chain uses TRBV28 and TRBJ1-2; D is uncertain. This CDR3 has 13 amino acids. CDR1 and CDR2 (germline): MDHEN, SYDVKM. Deletions cut 8 bases from V and 4 bases from J, with 14 bases between. CDR3 loop: CASVRTGGYGYTF. DNA for the CDR3: TGTGCCAGCGTACGAACGGGAGGCTATGGCTACACCTTC.